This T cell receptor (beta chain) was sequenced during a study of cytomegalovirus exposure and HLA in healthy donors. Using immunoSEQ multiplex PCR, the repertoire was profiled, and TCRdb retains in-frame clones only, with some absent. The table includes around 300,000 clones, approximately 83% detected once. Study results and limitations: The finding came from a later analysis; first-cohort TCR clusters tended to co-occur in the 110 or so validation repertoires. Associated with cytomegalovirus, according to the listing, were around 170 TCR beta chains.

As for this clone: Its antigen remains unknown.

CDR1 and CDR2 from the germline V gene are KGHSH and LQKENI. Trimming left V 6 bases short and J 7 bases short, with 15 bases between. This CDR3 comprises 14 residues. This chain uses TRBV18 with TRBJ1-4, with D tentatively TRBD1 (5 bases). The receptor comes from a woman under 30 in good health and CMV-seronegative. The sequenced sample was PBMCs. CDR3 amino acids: CASSPAGKIEKLFF. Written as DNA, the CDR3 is TGTGCCAGCTCCCCCGCAGGGAAAATTGAAAAACTGTTTTTT.